This TCR beta chain is drawn from a study of blood T cell repertoires in COVID-19. On the study more broadly: Nucleic acid was either cDNA or gDNA, and it came from T cells, B-cell-depleted T cells, or PBMCs.

Profiled with immunoSEQ multiplex PCR; TCRdb holds only in-frame clones, not every one. This table has about 25,000 clones, about nine tenths appearing once. The CDR3 is made up of 19 amino acids. Germline V gene sequence: CDR1 LNHDA, CDR2 SQIVND (reference sequence). After removal of 4 bases from V and 5 bases from J, the junction contained 16 bases not matched to a gene. This clone has more than one count but fewer than ten. Source material: peripheral blood. The origin of this receptor is a man aged 45-65 years with active COVID-19. The chain has TRBV19 and TRBJ1-3, with 11 bases aligning to TRBD1. The CDR3 DNA follows: TGTGCCAGTAGTAGGATAACCGGGACAGGGGGATTGTCGAGAAACACCATATATTTT. Translating it yields CASSRITGTGGLSRNTIYF.